This TCR beta chain was profiled in a study of OX40 agonist ivuxolimab in advanced cancers. In terms of the full investigation: Ivuxolimab was an agonistic, fully human IgG2 monoclonal antibody directed against OX40 (CD134), a costimulatory receptor. Intravenous ivuxolimab was administered to patients every 2 weeks at six dose levels: 0.01, 0.1, 0.3, 1.5, 3 and 10 mg/kg. Of the 50 or so patients in dose escalation, some 19 had hepatocellular carcinoma, roughly 15 had melanoma, 9 had renal cell carcinoma and 9 had head and neck cancer. In the dose-escalation cohort, 65% to 85% of patients were male, and the mean age was around 65 years with a range of about 20 to 79. Prior anti-PD-1, anti-PD-L1 or anti-CTLA-4 therapy was permitted, and checkpoint inhibitors had been received by about 37% of dose-escalation patients. Partial responses occurred in three dose-escalation patients, of whom one had hepatocellular carcinoma and two had cutaneous melanoma. Peripheral TCRbeta sequencing aimed to test whether ivuxolimab altered TCR sequence diversity and caused clonal T-cell expansion. The paper reports the monotherapy dose-escalation portion (N of about 56 patients) of the phase I ivuxolimab trial.

A word on this clone: Its antigen target is currently unknown. No clone much larger than this one lies a single base away; base qualities are absent.

Genomic DNA was extracted from sorted cells for sequencing of the TCRbeta CDR3 region. TCRbeta CDR3 regions were sequenced using the immunoSEQ Assay. TCRdb mirrors the immuneACCESS table, restricted to in-frame sequences. Some clones are absent from its copies; in checked studies, under half trace to an unresolved V gene, and the reason for the others is unknown. For this sample there are about 76,000 clones; about 82% appear just once. The ten largest account for approximately 0.61% of the sample. What the research found in general, with its limitations: Clonal expansion of both CD4+ and CD8+ blood T cells was observed from baseline to week 6 at doses 0.1 to 3.0 mg/kg. In the 0.1-3.0 mg/kg groups, partial responders had among the lowest normalized peripheral clonal expansion, particularly in CD8+ T cells. After ivuxolimab, more expanded clones were found on average in CD8+ T cells than in CD4+ T cells. Low levels of normalized T-cell clonal expansion were also seen in some patients who did not respond. The antigen specificity of the clonally expanded peripheral T cells was not determined.

The germline V end is reduced by 2 bases and the J end by 0 bases; junction bases left unmatched: 4. The CDR3, from cysteine to phenylalanine, totals 16 residues. The read is trimmed to its CDR3 DNA, 48 bases read in frame from base 1. The germline V gene gives CDR1 as KGHSH and CDR2 as LQKENI. The trial excluded patients who had a history of autoimmune disease or were on systemic immunosuppression. Peripheral blood for TCR sequencing was drawn from every dose cohort at baseline, at cycle 4 day 1 and at cycle 7 day 1. The samples were taken from a phase I, first-in-human, multicenter, open-label dose-escalation trial of ivuxolimab. Adults with locally advanced or metastatic head and neck squamous cell, hepatocellular, melanoma or renal cell carcinoma were enrolled in the trial. Before TCR sequencing, CD4+ T cells and CD8+ T cells from peripheral blood were sorted into separate populations.

The rearrangement joined TRBV18 to TRBJ2-7; 10 bases in the junction line up with TRBD1. This sequence was found in an adult with an advanced solid tumor such as melanoma, head and neck, liver or kidney cancer. This material consisted of CD4+ or CD8+ T cells sorted from blood, taken in a trial of the OX40 agonist ivuxolimab. The nucleotide sequence reads TGTGCCAGCTCACCAATTTGGACAGGGGGCTCCTACGAGCAGTACTTC. It encodes CASSPIWTGGSYEQYF.